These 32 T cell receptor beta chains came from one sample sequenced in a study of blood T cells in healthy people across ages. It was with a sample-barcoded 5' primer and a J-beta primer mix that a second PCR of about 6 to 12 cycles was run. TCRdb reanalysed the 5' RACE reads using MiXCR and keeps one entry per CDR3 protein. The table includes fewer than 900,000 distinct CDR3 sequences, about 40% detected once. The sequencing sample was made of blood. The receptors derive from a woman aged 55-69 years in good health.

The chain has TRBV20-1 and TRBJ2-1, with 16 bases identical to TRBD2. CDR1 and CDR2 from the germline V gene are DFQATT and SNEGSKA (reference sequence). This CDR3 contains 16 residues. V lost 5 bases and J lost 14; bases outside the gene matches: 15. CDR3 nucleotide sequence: TGCAGTGCTCCCCTGGTGGGACTAGCGGGGGGGAGCCCTGAGTTCTTC. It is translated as CSAPLVGLAGGSPEFF.

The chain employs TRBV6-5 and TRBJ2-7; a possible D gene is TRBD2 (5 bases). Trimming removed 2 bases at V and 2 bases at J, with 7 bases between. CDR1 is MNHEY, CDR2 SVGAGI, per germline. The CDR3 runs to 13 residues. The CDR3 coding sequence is TGTGCCAGCAGTTACCCCGGGACCTACGAGCAGTACTTC. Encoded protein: CASSYPGTYEQYF.

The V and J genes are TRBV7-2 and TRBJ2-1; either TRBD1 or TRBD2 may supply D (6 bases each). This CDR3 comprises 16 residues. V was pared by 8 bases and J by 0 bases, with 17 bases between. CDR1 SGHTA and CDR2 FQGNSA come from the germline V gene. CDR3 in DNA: TGTGCCAGCGCCTTGCTAGGGGGGAGCTCCTACAATGAGCAGTTCTTC. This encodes CASALLGGSSYNEQFF. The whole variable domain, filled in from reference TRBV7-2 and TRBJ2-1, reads GAGVSQSPSNKVTEKGKDVELRCDPISGHTALYWYRQSLGQGLEFLIYFQGNSAPDKSGLPSDRFSAERTGGSVSTLTIQRTQQEDSAVYLCASALLGGSSYNEQFFGPGTRLTVL.

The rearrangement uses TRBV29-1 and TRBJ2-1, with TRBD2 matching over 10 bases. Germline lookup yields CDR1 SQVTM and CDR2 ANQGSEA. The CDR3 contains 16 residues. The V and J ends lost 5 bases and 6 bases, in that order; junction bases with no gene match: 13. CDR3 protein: CSVRVGTSDHGNEQFF. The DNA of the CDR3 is TGCAGCGTTAGGGTCGGGACTAGCGATCACGGCAATGAGCAGTTCTTC.

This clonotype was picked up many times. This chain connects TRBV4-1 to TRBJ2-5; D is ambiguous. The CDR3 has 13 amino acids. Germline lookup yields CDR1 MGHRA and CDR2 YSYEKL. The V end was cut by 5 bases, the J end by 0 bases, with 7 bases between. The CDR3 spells CASSVQDQETQYF. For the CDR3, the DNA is TGCGCCAGCAGCGTTCAGGACCAAGAGACCCAGTACTTC.

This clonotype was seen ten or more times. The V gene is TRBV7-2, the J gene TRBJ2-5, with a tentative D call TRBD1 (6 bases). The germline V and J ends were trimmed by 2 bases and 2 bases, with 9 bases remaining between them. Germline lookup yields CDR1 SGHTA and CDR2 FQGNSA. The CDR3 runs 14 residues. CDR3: CASSLITGQETQYF. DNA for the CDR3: TGTGCCAGCAGCTTAATCACAGGGCAAGAGACCCAGTACTTC.

In DNA, the CDR3 is TGTGCCAGCAGTTACGGGCTAGCGAGCGAGCAGTACTTC. It translates to CASSYGLASEQYF. V usage is TRBV6-5 and J usage is TRBJ2-7; TRBD2 might be the D (6 bases). Per the germline V gene, CDR1 is MNHEY and CDR2 is SVGAGI. The V end lost 2 bases, the J end lost 6 bases, and 11 bases lay between the germline ends. The CDR3 contains 13 residues.

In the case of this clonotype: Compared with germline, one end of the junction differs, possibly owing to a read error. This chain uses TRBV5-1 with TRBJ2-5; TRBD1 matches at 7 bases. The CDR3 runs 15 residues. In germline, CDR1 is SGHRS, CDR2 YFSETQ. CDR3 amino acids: CACSARQGFQETQYF. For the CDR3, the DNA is TGCGCCTGCAGCGCCAGACAGGGATTCCAAGAGACCCAGTACTTC.

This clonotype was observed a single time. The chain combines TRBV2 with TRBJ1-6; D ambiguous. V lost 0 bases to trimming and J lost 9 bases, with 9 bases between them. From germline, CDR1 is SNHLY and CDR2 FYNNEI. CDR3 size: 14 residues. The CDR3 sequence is CASSEAPEISPLHF. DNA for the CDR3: TGTGCCAGCAGTGAAGCGCCGGAGATTTCACCCCTCCACTTT.

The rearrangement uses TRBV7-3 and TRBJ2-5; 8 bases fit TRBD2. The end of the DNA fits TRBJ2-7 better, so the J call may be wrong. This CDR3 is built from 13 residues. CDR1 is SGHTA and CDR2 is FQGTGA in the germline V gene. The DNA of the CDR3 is TGTGCCAGCAGCTCCGGGAGGGCCAACGAGCAGTACTTC. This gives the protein CASSSGRANEQYF.

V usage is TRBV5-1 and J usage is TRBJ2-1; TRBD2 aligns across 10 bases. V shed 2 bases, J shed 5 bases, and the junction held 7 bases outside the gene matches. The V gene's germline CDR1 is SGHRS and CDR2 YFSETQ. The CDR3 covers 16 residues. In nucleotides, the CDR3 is TGCGCCAGCAGCTTAGAGGCGACTAGCGGGCACAATGAGCAGTTCTTC. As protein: CASSLEATSGHNEQFF.

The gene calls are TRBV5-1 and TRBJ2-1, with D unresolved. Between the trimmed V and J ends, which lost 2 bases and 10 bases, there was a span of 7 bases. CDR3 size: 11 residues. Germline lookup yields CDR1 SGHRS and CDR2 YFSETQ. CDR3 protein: CASSFQEEQFF. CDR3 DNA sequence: TGCGCCAGCAGCTTTCAGGAGGAGCAGTTCTTC.

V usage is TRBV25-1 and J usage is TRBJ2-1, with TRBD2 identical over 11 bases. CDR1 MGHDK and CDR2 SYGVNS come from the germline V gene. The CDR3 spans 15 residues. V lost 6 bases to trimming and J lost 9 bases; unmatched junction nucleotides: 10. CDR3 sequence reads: CASSRTSGGLSEQFF. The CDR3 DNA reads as TGTGCCAGCAGCCGCACTAGCGGGGGCCTCTCTGAGCAGTTCTTC.

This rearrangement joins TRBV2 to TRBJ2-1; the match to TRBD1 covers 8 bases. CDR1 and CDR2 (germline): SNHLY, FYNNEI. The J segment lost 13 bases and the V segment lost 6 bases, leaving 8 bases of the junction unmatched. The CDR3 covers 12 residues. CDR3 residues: CASRGTGTTQFF. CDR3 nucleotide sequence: TGTGCCAGCAGGGGGACAGGAACGACCCAGTTCTTC.

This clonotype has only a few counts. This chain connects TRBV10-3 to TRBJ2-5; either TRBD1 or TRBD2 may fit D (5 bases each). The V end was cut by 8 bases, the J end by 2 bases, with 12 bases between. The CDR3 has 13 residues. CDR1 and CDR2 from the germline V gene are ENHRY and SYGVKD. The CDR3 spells CAIDSGQQETQYF. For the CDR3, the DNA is TGTGCCATCGACTCGGGGCAGCAAGAGACCCAGTACTTC.

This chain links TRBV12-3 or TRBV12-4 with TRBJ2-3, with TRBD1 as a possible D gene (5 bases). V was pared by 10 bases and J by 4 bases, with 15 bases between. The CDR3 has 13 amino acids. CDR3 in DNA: TGTGCCACTAGAAGGGGCCTCGCAGATACGCAGTATTTT. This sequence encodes CATRRGLADTQYF.

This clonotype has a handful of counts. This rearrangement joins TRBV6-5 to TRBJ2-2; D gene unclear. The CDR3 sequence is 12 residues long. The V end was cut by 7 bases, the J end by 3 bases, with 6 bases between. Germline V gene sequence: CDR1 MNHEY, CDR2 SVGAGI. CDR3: CASTKDTGELFF. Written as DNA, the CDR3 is TGTGCCAGCACTAAGGACACCGGGGAGCTGTTTTTT.

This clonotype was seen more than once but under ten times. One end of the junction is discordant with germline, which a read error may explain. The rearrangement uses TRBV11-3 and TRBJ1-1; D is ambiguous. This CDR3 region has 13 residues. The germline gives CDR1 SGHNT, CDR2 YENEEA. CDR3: CASSLERNTEAFF. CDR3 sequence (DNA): TGCGCCAGCAGCTTGGAACGGAACACTGAAGCTTTCTTT.

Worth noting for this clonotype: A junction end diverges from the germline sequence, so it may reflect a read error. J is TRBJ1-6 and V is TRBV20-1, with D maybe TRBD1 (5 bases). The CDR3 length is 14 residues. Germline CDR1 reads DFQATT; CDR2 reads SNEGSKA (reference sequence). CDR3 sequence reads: CRARAGAANSPLHF. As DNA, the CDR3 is TGCAGAGCTAGAGCTGGGGCCGCGAACTCACCCCTCCACTTT.

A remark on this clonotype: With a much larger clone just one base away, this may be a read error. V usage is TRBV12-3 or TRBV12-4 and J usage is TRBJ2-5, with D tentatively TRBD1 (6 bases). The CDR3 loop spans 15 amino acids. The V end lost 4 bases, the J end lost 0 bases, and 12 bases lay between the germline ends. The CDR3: CASSSVRGYQETQYF. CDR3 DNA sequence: TGTGCCAGCAGTTCGGTCAGGGGATACCAAGAGACCCAGTACTTC.

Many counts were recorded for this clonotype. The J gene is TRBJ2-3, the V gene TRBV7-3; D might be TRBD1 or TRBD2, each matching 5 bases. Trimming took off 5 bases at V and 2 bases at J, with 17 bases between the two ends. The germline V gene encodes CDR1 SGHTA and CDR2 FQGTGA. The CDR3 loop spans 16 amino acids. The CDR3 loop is CASSPTIVGATDTQYF. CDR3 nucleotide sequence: TGTGCCAGCAGCCCGACTATTGTAGGGGCCACAGATACGCAGTATTTT.

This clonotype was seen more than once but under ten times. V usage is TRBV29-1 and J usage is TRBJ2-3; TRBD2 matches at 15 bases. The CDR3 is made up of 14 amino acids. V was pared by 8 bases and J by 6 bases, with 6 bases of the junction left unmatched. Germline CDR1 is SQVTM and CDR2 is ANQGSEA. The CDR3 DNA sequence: TGCAGCTCCTGGACTAGCGGGGGGGCGGATACGCAGTATTTT. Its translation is CSSWTSGGADTQYF.

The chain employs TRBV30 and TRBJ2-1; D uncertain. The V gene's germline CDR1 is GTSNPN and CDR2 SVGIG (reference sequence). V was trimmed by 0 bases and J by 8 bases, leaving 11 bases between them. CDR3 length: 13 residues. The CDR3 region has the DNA TGTGCCTGGAGTGTTAACTTTTTGGATGAGCAGTTCTTC. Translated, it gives CAWSVNFLDEQFF.

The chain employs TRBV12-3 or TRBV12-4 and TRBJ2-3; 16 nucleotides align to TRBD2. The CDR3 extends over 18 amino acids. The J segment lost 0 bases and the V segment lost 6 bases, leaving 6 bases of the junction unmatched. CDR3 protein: CASSLGLAGGLSTDTQYF. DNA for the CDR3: TGTGCCAGCAGCCTGGGACTAGCGGGGGGGCTTAGCACAGATACGCAGTATTTT.

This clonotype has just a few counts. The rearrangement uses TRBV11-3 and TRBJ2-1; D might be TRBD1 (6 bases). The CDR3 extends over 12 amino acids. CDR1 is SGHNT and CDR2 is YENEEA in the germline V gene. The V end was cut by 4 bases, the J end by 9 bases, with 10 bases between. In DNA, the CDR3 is TGTGCCAGCAGCTCATACAGGGCTGAGCAGTTCTTC. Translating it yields CASSSYRAEQFF.

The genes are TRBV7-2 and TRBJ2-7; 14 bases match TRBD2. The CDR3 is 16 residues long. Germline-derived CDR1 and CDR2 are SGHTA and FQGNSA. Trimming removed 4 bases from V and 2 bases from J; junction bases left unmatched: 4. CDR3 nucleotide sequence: TGTGCCAGCAGCTACGGACTAGCGGGGGGCCCCTACGAGCAGTACTTC. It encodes CASSYGLAGGPYEQYF.

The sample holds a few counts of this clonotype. The CDR3 spells CASTGVAGEVNEQFF. The CDR3 DNA reads as TGTGCCAGCACGGGCGTAGCGGGAGAAGTCAATGAGCAGTTCTTC. The chain carries TRBV6-6 and TRBJ2-1; 9 bases are shared with TRBD2. This CDR3 has 15 residues. Trimming cost V 7 bases and J 6 bases; bases outside gene matches: 10. The germline V gene has CDR1 MNHNY and CDR2 SVGAGI (reference sequence).

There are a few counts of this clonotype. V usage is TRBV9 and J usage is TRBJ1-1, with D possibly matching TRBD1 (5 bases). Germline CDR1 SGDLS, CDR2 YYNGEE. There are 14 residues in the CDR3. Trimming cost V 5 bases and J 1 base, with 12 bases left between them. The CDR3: CASRRDSPNTEAFF. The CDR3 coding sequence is TGTGCCAGCAGAAGAGACAGCCCGAACACTGAAGCTTTCTTT.

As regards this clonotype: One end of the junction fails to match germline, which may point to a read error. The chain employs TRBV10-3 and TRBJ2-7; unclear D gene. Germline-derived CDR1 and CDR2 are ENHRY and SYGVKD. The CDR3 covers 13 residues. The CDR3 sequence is CAISEIGSCEQYF. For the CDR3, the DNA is TGTGCCATCAGTGAAATTGGTTCCTGCGAGCAGTACTTC.

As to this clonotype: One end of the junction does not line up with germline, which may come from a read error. The CDR3 DNA sequence: TGTGCAAGCAGCCAAAACGTACAGACTAACTATGGCCACACCTTC. Amino acids: CASSQNVQTNYGHTF. The J gene is TRBJ1-2, the V gene TRBV13; D not certain. This CDR3 has 15 amino acids. The germline gives CDR1 PRHDT, CDR2 FYEKMQ (reference sequence).

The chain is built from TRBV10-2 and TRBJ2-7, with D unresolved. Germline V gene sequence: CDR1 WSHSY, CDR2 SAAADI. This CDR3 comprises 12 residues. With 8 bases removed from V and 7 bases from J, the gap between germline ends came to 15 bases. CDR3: CASGYSHNEQYF. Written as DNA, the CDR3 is TGCGCCAGCGGTTATTCTCACAATGAGCAGTACTTC.

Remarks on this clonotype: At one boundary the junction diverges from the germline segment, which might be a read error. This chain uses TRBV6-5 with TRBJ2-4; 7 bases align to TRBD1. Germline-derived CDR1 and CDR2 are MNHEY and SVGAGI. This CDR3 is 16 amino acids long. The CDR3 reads CASSSGTVWGKNTQYF. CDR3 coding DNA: TGTGCCAGCAGTTCCGGGACAGTGTGGGGCAAAAACACTCAGTACTTC.